Listed below are T cell receptor beta chains from one sample, sequenced in a study of blood T cell repertoires in COVID-19. The repertoire was sequenced with immunoSEQ multiplex PCR; TCRdb's copy has only in-frame clones and lacks some. The data show some 240,000 clones, around 83% seen once. The sample was peripheral blood. The source of these receptors is a woman at least 80 years old with acute or convalescent COVID-19. Both conserved end residues are part of each CDR3.

j_call | v_call | cdr3_aa
TRBJ1-1 | TRBV18 | CASSGRQGLRTEAFF
TRBJ2-1 | TRBV19 | CASSIPVLSKNEQFF
TRBJ1-1 | TRBV7-8 | CASSLREVFNTEAFF
TRBJ1-5 | TRBV28 | CASRQGWGNQPQHF
TRBJ1-1 | TRBV7-9 | CASRSRGGVNTEAFF
TRBJ1-1 | TRBV12-3/TRBV12-4 | CASSPPPGTEAFF
TRBJ2-7 | TRBV7-2 | CASSQALTYEQYF
TRBJ2-7 | TRBV7-9 | CASSPDRGDDEQYF
TRBJ1-2 | TRBV6-5 | CASSFRGRGAYGYTF
TRBJ1-4 | TRBV6-5 | CASRETGGKEKLFF
TRBJ1-3 | TRBV18 | CASSPPIGGTGNTIYF
TRBJ1-1 | TRBV5-1 | CASRGTGGAVEAFF
TRBJ2-2 | TRBV9 | CASSVHLSGGANTGELFF
TRBJ2-1 | TRBV5-4 | CASSLTSGNNEQFF
TRBJ1-5 | TRBV23-1 | CASSQSPSVGAAAQPQHF
TRBJ2-1 | TRBV6-2/TRBV6-3 | CASSYRGQLLNEQFF
TRBJ1-2 | TRBV7-9 | CASRPRGANYGYTF
TRBJ1-4 | TRBV28 | CASIGTGGNEKLFF
TRBJ1-1 | TRBV30 | CARREDTEAFF
TRBJ1-2 | TRBV18 | CASSPRQGEGGYTF
TRBJ2-1 | TRBV28 | CASLDRDNNEQFF
TRBJ1-5 | TRBV7-5 | CARSLGTSQAYSNQPQHF
TRBJ2-1 | TRBV28 | CASSSGGRMMSHEQFF
TRBJ2-3 | TRBV11-2 | CASSLGKRADTQYF
TRBJ1-2 | TRBV4-1 | CASSQPTGGADGYTF
TRBJ1-5 | TRBV3-1/TRBV3-2 | CASSRGTADQPQHF
TRBJ1-5 | TRBV12-3/TRBV12-4 | CASSLRDTQPQHF
TRBJ2-7 | TRBV16 | CASSARDRGGTRSYEQYF
TRBJ2-5 | TRBV5-1 | CASSSPDRIQETQYF
TRBJ1-6 | TRBV3-1/TRBV3-2 | CASSQEPPGGVWTNSPLHF
TRBJ2-2 | TRBV5-1 | CASSLAPGLAGGDTGELFF
TRBJ1-2 | TRBV5-4 | CASSLQGADYGYTF
TRBJ2-5 | TRBV7-7 | CASSMDRETQYF
TRBJ2-4 | TRBV6-6 | CASTYGAGNNIQYF
TRBJ2-2 | TRBV27 | CASSHRRGGGELFF
TRBJ1-2 | TRBV5-1 | CASSSGGVGGYTF
TRBJ1-6 | TRBV2 | CASSELAGGSPLHF
TRBJ1-6 | TRBV19 | CASSPPGQMVSPLHF
TRBJ2-2 | TRBV7-9 | CASSSANTGELFF
TRBJ1-2 | TRBV12-3/TRBV12-4 | CASSPNRAYGYTF
TRBJ2-1 | TRBV12-5 | CASGLRDSSYNEQFF
TRBJ1-2 | TRBV2 | CASSTTGNSYTF
TRBJ2-7 | TRBV2 | CASSPDRGKSYEQYF